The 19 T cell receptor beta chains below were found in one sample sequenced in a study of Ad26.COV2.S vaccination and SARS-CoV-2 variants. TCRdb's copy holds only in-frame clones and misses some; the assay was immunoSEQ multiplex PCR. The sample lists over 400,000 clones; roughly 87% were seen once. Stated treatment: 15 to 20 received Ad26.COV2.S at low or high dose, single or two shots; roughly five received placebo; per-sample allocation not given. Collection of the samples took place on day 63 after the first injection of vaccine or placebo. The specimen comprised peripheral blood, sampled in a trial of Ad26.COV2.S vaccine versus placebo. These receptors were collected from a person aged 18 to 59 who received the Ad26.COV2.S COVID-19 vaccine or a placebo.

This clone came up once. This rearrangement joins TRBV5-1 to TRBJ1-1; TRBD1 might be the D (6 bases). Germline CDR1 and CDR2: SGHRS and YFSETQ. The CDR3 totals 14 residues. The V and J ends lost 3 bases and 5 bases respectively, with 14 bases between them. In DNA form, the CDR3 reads TGCGCCAGCAGCTCGGACAGTAGCGGGACTGAAGCTTTCTTT. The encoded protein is CASSSDSSGTEAFF. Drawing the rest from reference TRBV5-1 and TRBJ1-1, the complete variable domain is KAGVTQTPRYLIKTRGQQVTLSCSPISGHRSVSWYQQTPGQGLQFLFEYFSETQRNKGNFPGRFSGRQFSNSRSEMNVSTLELGDSALYLCASSSDSSGTEAFFGQGTRLTVV.

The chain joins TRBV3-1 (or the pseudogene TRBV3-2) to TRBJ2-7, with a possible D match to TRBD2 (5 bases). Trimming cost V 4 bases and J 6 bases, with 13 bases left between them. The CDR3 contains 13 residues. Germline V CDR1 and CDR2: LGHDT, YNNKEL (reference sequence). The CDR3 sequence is CASSPREAGEQYF. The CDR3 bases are TGTGCCAGCAGCCCCCGCGAGGCGGGCGAGCAGTACTTC.

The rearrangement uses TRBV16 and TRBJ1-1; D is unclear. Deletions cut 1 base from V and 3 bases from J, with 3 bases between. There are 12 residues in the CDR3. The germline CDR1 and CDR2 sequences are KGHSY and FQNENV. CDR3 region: CASSQYYTEAFF. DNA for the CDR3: TGTGCCAGCAGCCAATATTACACTGAAGCTTTCTTT.

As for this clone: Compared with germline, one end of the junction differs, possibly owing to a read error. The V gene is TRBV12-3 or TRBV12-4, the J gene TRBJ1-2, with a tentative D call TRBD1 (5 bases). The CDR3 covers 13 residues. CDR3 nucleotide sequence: TGTGCCAGCAGTTTTGAACAGGCGACCCCGGCATACTTC. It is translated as CASSFEQATPAYF.

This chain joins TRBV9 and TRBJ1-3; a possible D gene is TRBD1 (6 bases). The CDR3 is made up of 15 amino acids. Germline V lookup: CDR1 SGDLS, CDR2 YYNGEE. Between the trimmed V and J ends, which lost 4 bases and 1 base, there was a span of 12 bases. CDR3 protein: CASSNHRVSGNTIYF. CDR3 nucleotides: TGTGCCAGCAGCAACCACAGGGTTTCTGGAAACACCATATATTTT. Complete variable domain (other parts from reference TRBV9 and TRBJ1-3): DSGVTQTPKHLITATGQRVTLRCSPRSGDLSVYWYQQSLDQGLQFLIQYYNGEERAKGNILERFSAQQFPDLHSELNLSSLELGDSALYFCASSNHRVSGNTIYFGEGSWLTVV.

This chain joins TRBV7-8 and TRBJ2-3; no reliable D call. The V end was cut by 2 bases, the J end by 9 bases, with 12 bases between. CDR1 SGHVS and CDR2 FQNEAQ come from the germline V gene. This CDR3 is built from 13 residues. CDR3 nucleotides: TGTGCCAGCAGCTTACCGGGCTCGGGCACGCAGTATTTT. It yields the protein CASSLPGSGTQYF.

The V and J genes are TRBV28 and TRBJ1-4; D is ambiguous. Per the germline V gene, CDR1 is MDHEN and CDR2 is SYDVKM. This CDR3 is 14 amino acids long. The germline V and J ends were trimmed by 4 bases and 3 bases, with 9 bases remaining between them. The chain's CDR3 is CASSSSGPNEKLFF. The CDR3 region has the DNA TGTGCCAGCAGTTCCTCAGGTCCTAATGAAAAACTGTTTTTT.

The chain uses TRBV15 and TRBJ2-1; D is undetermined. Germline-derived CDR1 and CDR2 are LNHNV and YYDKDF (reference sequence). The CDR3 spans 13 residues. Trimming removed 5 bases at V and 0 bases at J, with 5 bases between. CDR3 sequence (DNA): TGTGCCACCAGCCCGGGCTCCTACAATGAGCAGTTCTTC. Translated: CATSPGSYNEQFF.

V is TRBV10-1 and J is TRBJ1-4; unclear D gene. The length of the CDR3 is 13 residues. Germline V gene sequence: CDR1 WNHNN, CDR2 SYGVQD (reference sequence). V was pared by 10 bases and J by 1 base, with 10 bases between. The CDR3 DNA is TGCGCCATTAATAAGGGAACTAATGAAAAACTGTTTTTT. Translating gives CAINKGTNEKLFF.

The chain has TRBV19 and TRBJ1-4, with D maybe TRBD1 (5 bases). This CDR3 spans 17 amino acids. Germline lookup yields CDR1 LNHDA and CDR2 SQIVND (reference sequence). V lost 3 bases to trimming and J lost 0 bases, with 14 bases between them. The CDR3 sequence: CASSMDGAPSTNEKLFF. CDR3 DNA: TGTGCCAGTAGTATGGATGGGGCCCCCTCAACTAATGAAAAACTGTTTTTT.

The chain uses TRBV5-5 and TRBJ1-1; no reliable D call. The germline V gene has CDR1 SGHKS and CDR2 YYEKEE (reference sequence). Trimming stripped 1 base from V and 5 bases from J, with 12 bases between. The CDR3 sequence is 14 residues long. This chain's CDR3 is CASSLYRGRTEAFF. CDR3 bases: TGTGCCAGCAGCTTGTACCGGGGTCGGACTGAAGCTTTCTTT.

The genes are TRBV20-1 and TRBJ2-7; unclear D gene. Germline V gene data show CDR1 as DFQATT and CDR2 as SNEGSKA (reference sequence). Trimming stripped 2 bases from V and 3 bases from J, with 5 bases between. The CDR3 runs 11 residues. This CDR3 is CSARTFYEQYF. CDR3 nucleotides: TGCAGTGCTAGAACTTTCTACGAGCAGTACTTC.

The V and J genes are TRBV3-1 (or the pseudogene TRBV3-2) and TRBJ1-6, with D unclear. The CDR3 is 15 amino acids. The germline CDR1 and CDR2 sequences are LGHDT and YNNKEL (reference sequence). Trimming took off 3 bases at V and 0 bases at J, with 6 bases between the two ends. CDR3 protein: CASSHARSYNSPLHF. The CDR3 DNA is TGTGCCAGCAGCCACGCCCGCTCCTATAATTCACCCCTCCACTTT.

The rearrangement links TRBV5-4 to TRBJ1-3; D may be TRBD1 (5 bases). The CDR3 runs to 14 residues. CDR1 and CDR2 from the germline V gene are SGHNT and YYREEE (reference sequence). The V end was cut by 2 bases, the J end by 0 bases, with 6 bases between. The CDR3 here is CASSFDSSGNTIYF. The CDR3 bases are TGTGCCAGCAGCTTTGACAGCTCTGGAAACACCATATATTTT.

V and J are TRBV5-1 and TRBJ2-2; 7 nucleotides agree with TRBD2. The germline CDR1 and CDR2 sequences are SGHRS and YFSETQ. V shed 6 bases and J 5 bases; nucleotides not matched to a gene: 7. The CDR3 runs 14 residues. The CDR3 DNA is TGCGCCAGCACTAGCGGTTATATGACCGGGGAGCTGTTTTTT. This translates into CASTSGYMTGELFF.

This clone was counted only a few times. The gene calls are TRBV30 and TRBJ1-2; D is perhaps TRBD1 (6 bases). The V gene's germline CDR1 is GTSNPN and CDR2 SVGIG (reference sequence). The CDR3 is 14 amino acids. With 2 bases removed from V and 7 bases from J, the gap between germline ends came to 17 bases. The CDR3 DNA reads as TGTGCCTGGAGTTCGGGAAGGGGGTATGGTGGCTACACCTTC. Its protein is CAWSSGRGYGGYTF.

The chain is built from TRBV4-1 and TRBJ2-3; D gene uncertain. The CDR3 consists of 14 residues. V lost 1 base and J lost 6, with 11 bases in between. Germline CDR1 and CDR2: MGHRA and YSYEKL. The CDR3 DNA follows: TGCGCCAGCAGCCAAGGGGAAGACCTCGATACGCAGTATTTT. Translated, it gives CASSQGEDLDTQYF.

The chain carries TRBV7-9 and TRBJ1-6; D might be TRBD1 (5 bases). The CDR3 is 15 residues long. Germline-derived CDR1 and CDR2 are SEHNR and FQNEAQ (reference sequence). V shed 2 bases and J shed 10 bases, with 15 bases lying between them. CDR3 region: CASSLNQGRYSPLHF. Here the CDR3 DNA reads TGTGCCAGCAGCTTAAATCAGGGACGGTACTCACCCCTCCACTTT.

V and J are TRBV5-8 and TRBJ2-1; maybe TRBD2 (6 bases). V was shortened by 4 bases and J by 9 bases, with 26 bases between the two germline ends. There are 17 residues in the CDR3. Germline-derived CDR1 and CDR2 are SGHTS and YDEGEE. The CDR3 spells CASSRSSLGGRGAEQFF. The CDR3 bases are TGTGCCAGCAGCCGCAGCAGCTTGGGGGGACGAGGGGCTGAGCAGTTCTTC. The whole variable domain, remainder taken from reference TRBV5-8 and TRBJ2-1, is EAGVTQSPTHLIKTRGQQATLRCSPISGHTSVYWYQQALGLGLQFLLWYDEGEERNRGNFPPRFSGRQFPNYSSELNVNALELEDSALYLCASSRSSLGGRGAEQFFGPGTRLTVL.